This TCR beta chain derives from a study of glioma-infiltrating T cells after dendritic cell vaccination. Study-wide context: Dendritic cell vaccine was injected intradermally three times, biweekly.

Profiling relied on immunoSEQ multiplex PCR, and the TCRdb table lists in-frame clones only, not all of them. The sample lists about 87,000 clones, around 90% occurring once. Looked up from germline, CDR1 is LNHDA and CDR2 is SQIVND (reference sequence). The CDR3 contains 16 residues. V was clipped by 4 bases and J by 6 bases, with 21 bases between them. This sample comprised blood, obtained before dendritic cell vaccination. This chain joins TRBV19 and TRBJ1-1; weak D call: TRBD1 (5 bases). The sequence derives from a human donor with glioblastoma. CDR3 sequence reads: CASSTGGSLMAAEAFF. In DNA, the CDR3 is TGTGCCAGTAGTACCGGGGGGTCCCTGATGGCGGCTGAAGCTTTCTTT.